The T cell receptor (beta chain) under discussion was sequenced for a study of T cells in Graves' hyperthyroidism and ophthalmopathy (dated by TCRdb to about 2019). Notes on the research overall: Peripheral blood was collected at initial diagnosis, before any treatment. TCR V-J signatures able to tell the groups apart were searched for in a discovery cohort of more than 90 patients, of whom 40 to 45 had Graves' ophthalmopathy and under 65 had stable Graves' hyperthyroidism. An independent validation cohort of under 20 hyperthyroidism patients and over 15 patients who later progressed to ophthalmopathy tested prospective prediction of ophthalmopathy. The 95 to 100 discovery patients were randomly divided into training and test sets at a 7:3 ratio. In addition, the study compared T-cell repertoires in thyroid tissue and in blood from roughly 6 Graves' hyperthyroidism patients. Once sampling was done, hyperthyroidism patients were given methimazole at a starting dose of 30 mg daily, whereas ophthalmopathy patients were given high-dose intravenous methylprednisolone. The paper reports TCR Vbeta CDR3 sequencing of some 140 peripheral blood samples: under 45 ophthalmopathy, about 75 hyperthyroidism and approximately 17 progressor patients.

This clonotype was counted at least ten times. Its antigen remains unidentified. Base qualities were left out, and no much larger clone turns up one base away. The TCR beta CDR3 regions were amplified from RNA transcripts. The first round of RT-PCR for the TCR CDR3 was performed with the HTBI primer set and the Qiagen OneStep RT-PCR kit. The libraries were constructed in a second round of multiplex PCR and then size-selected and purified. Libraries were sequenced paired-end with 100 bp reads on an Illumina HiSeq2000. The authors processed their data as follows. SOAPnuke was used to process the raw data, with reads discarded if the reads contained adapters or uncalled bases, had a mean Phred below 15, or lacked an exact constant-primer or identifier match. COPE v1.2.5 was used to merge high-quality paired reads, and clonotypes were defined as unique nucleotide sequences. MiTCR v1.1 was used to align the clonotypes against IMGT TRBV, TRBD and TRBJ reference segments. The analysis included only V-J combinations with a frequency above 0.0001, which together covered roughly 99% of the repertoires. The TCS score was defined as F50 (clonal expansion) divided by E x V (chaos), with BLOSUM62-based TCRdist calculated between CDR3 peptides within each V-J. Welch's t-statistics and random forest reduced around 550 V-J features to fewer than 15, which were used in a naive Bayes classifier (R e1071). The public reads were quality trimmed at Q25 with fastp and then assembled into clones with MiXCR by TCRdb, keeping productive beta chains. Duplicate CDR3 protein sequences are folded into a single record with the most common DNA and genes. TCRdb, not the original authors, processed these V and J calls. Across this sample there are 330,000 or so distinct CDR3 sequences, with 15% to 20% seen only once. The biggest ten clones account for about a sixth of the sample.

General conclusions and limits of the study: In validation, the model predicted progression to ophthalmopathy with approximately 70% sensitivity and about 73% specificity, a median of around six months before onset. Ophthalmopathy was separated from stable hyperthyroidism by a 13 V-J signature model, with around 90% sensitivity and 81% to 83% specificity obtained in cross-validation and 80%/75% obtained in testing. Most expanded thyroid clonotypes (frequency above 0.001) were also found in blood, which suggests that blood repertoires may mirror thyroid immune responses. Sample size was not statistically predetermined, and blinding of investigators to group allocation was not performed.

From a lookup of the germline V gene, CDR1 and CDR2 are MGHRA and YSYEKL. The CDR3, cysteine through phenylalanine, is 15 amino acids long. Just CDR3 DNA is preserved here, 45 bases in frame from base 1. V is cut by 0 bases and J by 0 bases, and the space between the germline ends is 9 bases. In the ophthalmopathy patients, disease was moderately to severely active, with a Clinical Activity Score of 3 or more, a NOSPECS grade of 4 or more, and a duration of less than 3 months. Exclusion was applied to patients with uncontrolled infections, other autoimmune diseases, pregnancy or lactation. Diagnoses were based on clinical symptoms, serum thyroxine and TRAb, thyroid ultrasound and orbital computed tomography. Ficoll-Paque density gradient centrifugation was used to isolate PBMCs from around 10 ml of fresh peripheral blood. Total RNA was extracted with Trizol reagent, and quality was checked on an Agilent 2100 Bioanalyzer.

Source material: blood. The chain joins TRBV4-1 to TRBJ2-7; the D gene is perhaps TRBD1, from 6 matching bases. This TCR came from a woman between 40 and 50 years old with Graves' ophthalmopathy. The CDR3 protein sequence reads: CASSQDPDSSYEQYF. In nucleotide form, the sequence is TGCGCCAGCAGCCAAGATCCGGACAGCTCCTACGAGCAGTACTTC.